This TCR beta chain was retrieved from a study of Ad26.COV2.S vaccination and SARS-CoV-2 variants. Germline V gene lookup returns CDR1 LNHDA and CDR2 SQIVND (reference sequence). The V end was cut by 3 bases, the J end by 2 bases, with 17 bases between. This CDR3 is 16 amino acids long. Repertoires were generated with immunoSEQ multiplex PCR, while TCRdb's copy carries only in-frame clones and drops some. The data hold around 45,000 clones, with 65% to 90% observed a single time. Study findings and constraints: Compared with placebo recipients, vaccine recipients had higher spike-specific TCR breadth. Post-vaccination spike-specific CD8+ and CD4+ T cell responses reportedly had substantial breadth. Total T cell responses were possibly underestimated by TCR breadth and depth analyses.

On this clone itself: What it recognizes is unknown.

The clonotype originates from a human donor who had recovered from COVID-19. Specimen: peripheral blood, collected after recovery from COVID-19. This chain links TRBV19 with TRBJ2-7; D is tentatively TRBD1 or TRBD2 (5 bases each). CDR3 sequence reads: CASSIGSGGGTYEQYF. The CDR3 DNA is TGTGCCAGTAGTATCGGGTCTGGGGGTGGGACCTACGAGCAGTACTTC.